The 8 T cell receptor beta chains listed next were all sequenced from one sample in a study of blood T cell repertoires in COVID-19 (TCRdb year 2020). Library construction relied on the immunoSEQ multiplex PCR assay. The table was pulled from immuneACCESS by TCRdb, which kept in-frame rearrangements only. Such tables lose some clones; where checked, under half of the loss comes from unresolved V genes, and the rest has no known cause. Here the sample has 150,000 or so clones; 82% occur a single time. 15% of the sample lies in the top ten. Sequencing was done on a sample of peripheral blood. These receptors were taken from a human donor with acute or convalescent COVID-19. The donor label of this sample is uncertain.

This clone was counted only a few times. The CDR3 nucleotides are TGTGCCAGCAGCAAAGGGGCTGAGGGCTACACCTTC. It encodes CASSKGAEGYTF. The chain uses TRBV2 and TRBJ1-2; tentative D call: TRBD1 (5 bases). The CDR3 has 12 amino acids. The germline V and J ends were trimmed by 6 bases and 8 bases, with 13 bases remaining between them. Germline V gives CDR1 SNHLY, CDR2 FYNNEI.

This sequence joins TRBV29-1 and TRBJ1-2; a weak D match, TRBD1 (5 bases). The CDR3 has 14 amino acids. CDR1 and CDR2 from the germline V gene are SQVTM and ANQGSEA. V lost 6 bases and J lost 6, with 20 bases in between. Here the CDR3 reads CSVTLDSSPHGYTF. The CDR3 DNA follows: TGCAGCGTCACACTCGACAGTTCCCCCCATGGCTACACCTTC.

V and J are TRBV18 and TRBJ2-3; TRBD1 agrees at 9 bases. Germline lookup yields CDR1 KGHSH and CDR2 LQKENI. J was trimmed by 2 bases and V by 3 bases; bases with no gene match: 6. The CDR3 loop spans 16 amino acids. CDR3 sequence: CASSPIRTGDTDTQYF. The CDR3 DNA reads TGTGCCAGCTCACCTATCAGGACAGGGGACACAGATACGCAGTATTTT.

This chain joins TRBV29-1 and TRBJ1-1, with D perhaps matching TRBD1 (6 bases). Germline V gene lookup returns CDR1 SQVTM and CDR2 ANQGSEA. The CDR3 totals 13 residues. V dropped 4 bases and J dropped 0 bases, with 9 bases sitting between them. CDR3: CSVVRDMNTEAFF. In DNA, the CDR3 is TGCAGCGTTGTAAGGGACATGAACACTGAAGCTTTCTTT.

This CDR3 reads CASSLGQGYTGELFF. The DNA for the CDR3 is TGTGCCAGCAGCTTAGGCCAGGGATACACCGGGGAGCTGTTTTTT. The chain has TRBV5-4 and TRBJ2-2; TRBD1 might be the D (5 bases). This CDR3 comprises 15 residues. The germline V and J ends were trimmed by 2 bases and 3 bases, with 11 bases remaining between them. The germline V gene has CDR1 SGHNT and CDR2 YYREEE (reference sequence).

V and J are TRBV7-8 and TRBJ1-5; D is unresolved. Per the germline V gene, CDR1 is SGHVS and CDR2 is FQNEAQ. Trimming left V 1 base short and J 3 bases short, with 10 bases between. The CDR3 consists of 15 residues. This CDR3 is CASSLGSGFNQPQHF. The DNA of the CDR3 is TGTGCCAGCAGCTTAGGCTCAGGTTTCAATCAGCCCCAGCATTTT.

The chain employs TRBV7-3 and TRBJ2-1; 10 bases agree with TRBD2. The CDR3 contains 15 residues. The V and J ends lost 1 base and 4 bases, in that order; junction bases with no gene match: 1. Germline-derived CDR1 and CDR2 are SGHTA and FQGTGA. The chain's CDR3 is CASSLRTSGYNEQFF. CDR3 bases: TGTGCCAGCAGCTTAAGGACTAGCGGTTACAATGAGCAGTTCTTC.

This sequence joins TRBV28 and TRBJ2-1, with unresolved D. The V end was cut by 6 bases, the J end by 10 bases, with 10 bases between. CDR3 length equals 11 residues. The germline V gene encodes CDR1 MDHEN and CDR2 SYDVKM. CDR3 coding DNA: TGTGCCAGCAGCTCTTTTTTCGAGCAGTTCTTC. Protein product: CASSSFFEQFF.